The 21 T cell receptor beta chains listed next were all sequenced from one sample in a study of T cells in Graves' hyperthyroidism and ophthalmopathy. Amplified regions were TCR beta CDR3 sequences from RNA transcripts. In the first-round RT-PCR of the TCR CDR3, the HTBI primer set was used. TCRdb reprocessed the multiplex PCR reads via MiXCR and lists one record per CDR3 protein. The repertoire holds about 560,000 distinct CDR3 sequences, over 15% seen once, with 18% in the top ten. Sequenced: blood. The receptor set was obtained from a woman younger than 35 with Graves' hyperthyroidism.

This clonotype has only a few counts. The chain is built from TRBV7-9 and TRBJ1-4; D is unclear. Germline V gene lookup returns CDR1 SEHNR and CDR2 FQNEAQ (reference sequence). This CDR3 contains 15 residues. V was shortened by 5 bases and J by 0 bases, with 10 bases between the two germline ends. CDR3 sequence: CASSIDSATNEKLFF. The DNA for the CDR3 is TGTGCCAGCAGCATCGATAGTGCAACTAATGAAAAACTGTTTTTT. Complete variable domain (other parts from reference TRBV7-9 and TRBJ1-4): DTGVSQNPRHKITKRGQNVTFRCDPISEHNRLYWYRQTLGQGPEFLTYFQNEAQLEKSRLLSDRFSAERPKGSFSTLEIQRTEQGDSAMYLCASSIDSATNEKLFFGSGTQLSVL.

As to this clonotype: One end of the junction does not line up with germline, which may come from a read error. The chain uses TRBV6-2 or TRBV6-3 and TRBJ2-1; 8 nucleotides agree with TRBD1. The V gene's germline CDR1 is MNHEY and CDR2 SVGEGT. The CDR3 totals 15 residues. Here the CDR3 reads CACSRTGYYSDEQFF. The CDR3 DNA follows: TGTGCCTGCAGTCGGACAGGGTACTATTCGGATGAGCAGTTCTTC.

J is TRBJ2-1 and V is TRBV18; D might be TRBD1 (6 bases). CDR1 KGHSH and CDR2 LQKENI come from the germline V gene. Trimming removed 1 base at V and 10 bases at J, with 14 bases between. This CDR3 is 14 amino acids long. The CDR3 region has the DNA TGTGCCAGCTCACCACGGCAGGGGTCGTGGGAGCAGTTCTTC. It is translated as CASSPRQGSWEQFF.

This clonotype has more than one count but fewer than ten. CDR3 region: CASSQAQGALAKNIQYF. The CDR3 nucleotides read TGTGCCAGCAGCCAAGCACAGGGCGCTCTAGCCAAAAACATTCAGTACTTC. V and J are TRBV4-2 and TRBJ2-4, with D possibly matching TRBD1 (6 bases). From germline, CDR1 is LGHNA and CDR2 YNFKEQ. The CDR3 runs to 17 residues. Trimming removed 1 base at V and 0 bases at J, with 13 bases between.

The chain is built from TRBV10-3 and TRBJ2-1, with 7 bases lining up with TRBD2. Germline V gene sequence: CDR1 ENHRY, CDR2 SYGVKD. J lost 5 bases, V lost 3 bases, and 10 bases had no gene match. The CDR3 length is 16 residues. The CDR3 DNA follows: TGTGCCATCAGTGACACGGGCGGGAGTACTAACAATGAGCAGTTCTTC. As protein: CAISDTGGSTNNEQFF.

This clonotype was seen many times. The gene calls are TRBV5-1 and TRBJ2-7; 9 nucleotides line up with TRBD1. The CDR3 totals 12 residues. The junction had 4 bases not matched to a gene; V was cut back by 4 bases and J by 8 bases. Germline CDR1 SGHRS, CDR2 YFSETQ. Here the CDR3 DNA reads TGCGCCAGCAGCACGGGGACAGGGCAGCAGTACTTC. It is translated as CASSTGTGQQYF.

This clonotype came up once. A much larger clone sits a single nucleotide away, making a read error possible. The chain uses TRBV20-1 and TRBJ2-7; TRBD1 agrees at 9 bases. The germline V gene has CDR1 DFQATT and CDR2 SNEGSKA (reference sequence). The CDR3 contains 15 residues. After removal of 3 bases from V and 4 bases from J, the junction contained 10 bases not matched to a gene. CDR3 in DNA: TGCAGTGCTAGTTACGGACAGGGGAATTTGTACGAGCAGTACTTC. It yields the protein CSASYGQGNLYEQYF.

In its sample, this clonotype was seen many times. This rearrangement joins TRBV28 to TRBJ2-5; 11 bases map to TRBD2. The germline V gene encodes CDR1 MDHEN and CDR2 SYDVKM. Losses at the gene ends were 3 bases for V and 2 bases for J; bases not matched to a gene: 11. The CDR3 spans 18 residues. The CDR3 nucleotides read TGTGCCAGCAGTTTGAGGCTAGCGGGAGGAACAACTCAAGAGACCCAGTACTTC. Encoded protein: CASSLRLAGGTTQETQYF. The full variable domain, completed using reference TRBV28 and TRBJ2-5, is DVKVTQSSRYLVKRTGEKVFLECVQDMDHENMFWYRQDPGLGLRLIYFSYDVKMKEKGDIPEGYSVSREKKERFSLILESASTNQTSMYLCASSLRLAGGTTQETQYFGPGTRLLVL.

The chain joins TRBV20-1 to TRBJ2-3; weak D call: TRBD2 (6 bases). V lost 7 bases to trimming and J lost 2 bases, with 16 bases between them. This CDR3 comprises 14 residues. Per germline, CDR1 DFQATT and CDR2 SNEGSKA (reference sequence). This CDR3 is CSGLRDSYTDTQYF. The CDR3 DNA reads as TGCAGTGGCCTGCGGGACTCCTACACAGATACGCAGTATTTT.

This clonotype was observed at least ten times. The rearrangement uses TRBV19 and TRBJ2-2; 8 bases align to TRBD2. CDR1 and CDR2 from the germline V gene are LNHDA and SQIVND (reference sequence). The length of the CDR3 is 15 residues. Trimming removed 7 bases from V and 1 base from J; junction bases left unmatched: 5. In DNA form, the CDR3 reads TGTGCCAGTAAGGGGAGCGGGGGGAACACCGGGGAGCTGTTTTTT. Amino acids: CASKGSGGNTGELFF.

At least ten counts were recorded for this clonotype. This chain links TRBV7-2 with TRBJ2-1; D is perhaps TRBD2 (6 bases). The germline CDR1 and CDR2 sequences are SGHTA and FQGNSA. The CDR3 extends over 14 amino acids. Trimming cost V 4 bases and J 9 bases, with 16 bases left between them. The chain's CDR3 is CASSSRSTGAEQFF. The CDR3 DNA follows: TGTGCCAGCAGCTCCAGGTCTACGGGAGCTGAGCAGTTCTTC.

Ten or more counts support this clonotype. V and J are TRBV2 and TRBJ2-7, with D unresolved. The CDR3 length is 11 residues. Germline CDR1 and CDR2: SNHLY and FYNNEI. Trimming shortened V by 4 bases and J by 5 bases, and 6 bases separated the two germline ends. This CDR3 is CASSVRNEQYF. The DNA of the CDR3 is TGTGCCAGCAGTGTGCGGAACGAGCAGTACTTC.

Concerning this clonotype itself: It is likely a read error, because the conserved phenylalanine at the end of the CDR3 is missing. The limits of the CDR3 on the DNA are not certain, so only TCRdb's listed CDR3 is given. CDR3 sequence reads: CASSLASGQPNTEVFL. The chain employs TRBV7-2 and TRBJ1-1; the table's D call TRBD1 went unverified against the DNA. The CDR3 is made up of 16 amino acids, end residues included. The germline V gene encodes CDR1 SGHTA and CDR2 FQGNSA.

The rearrangement links TRBV10-1 to TRBJ2-1; 10 nucleotides align to TRBD2. The germline V gene has CDR1 WNHNN and CDR2 SYGVQD (reference sequence). CDR3 length: 17 residues. Trimming cost V 3 bases and J 1 base; bases outside gene matches: 6. CDR3 residues: CASSDPPSGGSYNEQFF. For the CDR3, the DNA is TGCGCCAGCAGTGATCCTCCTAGCGGGGGATCCTACAATGAGCAGTTCTTC.

This clonotype was picked up many times. The genes are TRBV6-1 and TRBJ2-2, with 9 bases identical to TRBD2. Germline CDR1 reads MNHNS; CDR2 reads SASEGT. The junction had 11 bases not matched to a gene; V was cut back by 2 bases and J by 4 bases. CDR3 size: 18 residues. The CDR3 nucleotides are TGTGCCAGCAGTGAAAGGCTAGCGGGAACGGGCGGCACCGGGGAGCTGTTTTTT. This sequence encodes CASSERLAGTGGTGELFF.

This chain joins TRBV20-1 and TRBJ1-2; 9 nucleotides agree with TRBD1. Trimming took 5 bases from V and 4 from J; bases not matched to a gene: 5. The CDR3 is 13 amino acids. Germline values: CDR1 DFQATT, CDR2 SNEGSKA (reference sequence). CDR3 sequence reads: CSAPDRGGYGYTF. The CDR3 DNA sequence: TGCAGTGCTCCGGACAGGGGAGGCTATGGCTACACCTTC.

This clonotype was observed a few times. This chain uses TRBV7-9 with TRBJ1-3; D is uncertain. Germline V gives CDR1 SEHNR, CDR2 FQNEAQ (reference sequence). V was pared by 5 bases and J by 2 bases, with 13 bases between. The CDR3 is 15 amino acids. The CDR3 coding sequence is TGTGCCAGCAGCGTATCGGGAACCACTGGAAACACCATATATTTT. Translating gives CASSVSGTTGNTIYF. Based on the CDR3 plus reference TRBV7-9 and TRBJ1-3, the full variable domain is DTGVSQNPRHKITKRGQNVTFRCDPISEHNRLYWYRQTLGQGPEFLTYFQNEAQLEKSRLLSDRFSAERPKGSFSTLEIQRTEQGDSAMYLCASSVSGTTGNTIYFGEGSWLTVV.

This chain connects TRBV2 to TRBJ2-3, with 13 bases identical to TRBD2. V was clipped by 7 bases and J by 0 bases; unmatched bases: 10. The CDR3 has 18 amino acids. Per the germline V gene, CDR1 is SNHLY and CDR2 is FYNNEI. As DNA, the CDR3 is TGTGCCAGCACGGGACTAGCGGGGTTGGTTGGAAGCACAGATACGCAGTATTTT. Residues: CASTGLAGLVGSTDTQYF.

In regard to this clonotype: Given a much more abundant clone one base away, this may be a read error. V and J are TRBV5-6 and TRBJ1-5; a possible D gene is TRBD1 (6 bases). The CDR3 loop spans 16 amino acids. In germline, CDR1 is SGHDT, CDR2 YYEEEE. This CDR3 is CASSLSPGDINHPQHF. As DNA, the CDR3 is TGTGCCAGCAGCTTGTCCCCAGGGGATATAAATCATCCCCAGCATTTT.

This rearrangement joins TRBV6-1 to TRBJ2-1; D possibly corresponds to TRBD2 (7 bases). Germline V gene sequence: CDR1 MNHNS, CDR2 SASEGT. The germline V and J ends were trimmed by 4 bases and 4 bases, with 23 bases remaining between them. The CDR3 runs 18 residues. In DNA form, the CDR3 reads TGTGCCAGCAGTGCACTACAACGGAGGGGGGGTATATACAATGAGCAGTTCTTC. Translating it yields CASSALQRRGGIYNEQFF.

The chain carries TRBV6-6 and TRBJ1-5; D perhaps matches TRBD1 (6 bases). CDR3 length: 12 amino acids. The germline V gene encodes CDR1 MNHNY and CDR2 SVGAGI (reference sequence). Trimming took 0 bases from V and 9 from J, leaving 6 bases between them. CDR3 DNA: TGTGCCAGCAGTTACTCAGGGGGGCCCCAGCATTTT. Translated: CASSYSGGPQHF.